This T cell receptor (beta chain) stems from a study of graft-versus-host responses after intestinal transplantation. The CDR3 sequence is 16 residues long. J was trimmed by 6 bases and V by 4 bases; bases with no gene match: 5. The germline V gene has CDR1 SGHVS and CDR2 FNYEAQ. General study results and limits: Circulating GvH clones peaking coincided with falling HvG clones soon after transplant. The authors found GvH clones in recipient marrow, some appearing first in ileum or blood.

Here immunoSEQ multiplex PCR was the method, and the copy in TCRdb shows in-frame clones only, minus some. This table has 45,000 to 60,000 clones, 80% to 95% appearing once. Comments on this clone: The antigen remains undetermined.

This chain joins TRBV7-6 and TRBJ2-1, with TRBD2 identical over 14 bases. This sequence was found in a human donor who was the organ donor for an intestinal transplant. This specimen consisted of unstimulated CD4+ T cells sorted from spleen or lymph node cells, obtained before transplant. CDR3 region: CASSSLGLAGGNEQFF. Here the CDR3 DNA reads TGTGCCAGCAGCTCCCTAGGACTAGCGGGAGGCAATGAGCAGTTCTTC.